This TCR beta chain was profiled in a study of metastatic and nonmetastatic thyroid tumors. Overall study context: Across blood and tumor or nodule tissue, repertoires from malignant and benign thyroid patients were compared with one another.

Through MiXCR, TCRdb re-clonotyped the PCR reads. This table has 90,000 or so clones, over 8.5% appearing once. No treatment of any kind had been given to any patient before thyroid surgery. The CDR3 runs 14 residues. CDR1 and CDR2 (germline): MNHEY, SMNVEV (reference sequence). V was cut by 2 bases and J by 7 bases, with 11 bases left in between. Source material: blood. The receptor's source is a female donor with papillary thyroid cancer or a benign thyroid nodule (not recorded which). Some clones in this sample may be carry-over from other donors' samples. This sequence joins TRBV27 and TRBJ2-2; the D is unclear. The CDR3 loop reads CASSLAGAVGELFF. The CDR3 region has the DNA TGTGCCAGCAGTTTAGCAGGTGCGGTCGGGGAGCTGTTTTTT.